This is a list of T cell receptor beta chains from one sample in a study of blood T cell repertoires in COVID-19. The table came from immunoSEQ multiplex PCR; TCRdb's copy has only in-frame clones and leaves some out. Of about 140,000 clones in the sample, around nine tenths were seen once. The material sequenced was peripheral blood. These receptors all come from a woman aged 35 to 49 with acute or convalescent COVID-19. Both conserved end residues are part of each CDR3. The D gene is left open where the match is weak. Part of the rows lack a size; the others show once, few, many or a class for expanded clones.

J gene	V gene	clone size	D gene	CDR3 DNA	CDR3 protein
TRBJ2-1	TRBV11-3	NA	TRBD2	TGTGCCAGCAGCGCCTCGAGCGGGGGGGCCGGTGAGCAGTTCTTC	CASSASSGGAGEQFF
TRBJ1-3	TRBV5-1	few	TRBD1	TGCGCCAGCACCGAGACAGGGGCAGCCTCTGGAAACACCATATATTTT	CASTETGAASGNTIYF
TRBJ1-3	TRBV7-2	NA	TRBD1	TGTGCCAGCAGCTCCACAGGGGCGAGGACTGGAAACACCATATATTTT	CASSSTGARTGNTIYF
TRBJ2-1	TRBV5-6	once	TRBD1	TGTGCCAGCAGCTTGGCATGGACAGGGCCCTACAATGAGCAGTTCTTC	CASSLAWTGPYNEQFF
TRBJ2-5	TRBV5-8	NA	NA	TGTGCCAGCAGCCCCTGGCCCCAGGGAGAGACCCAGTACTTC	CASSPWPQGETQYF
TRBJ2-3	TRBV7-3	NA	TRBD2	TGTGCCAGCAGCTTAGGCGGGGGGGCCACAGATACGCAGTATTTT	CASSLGGGATDTQYF
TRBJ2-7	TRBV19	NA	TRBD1	TGTGCCAGTAGTATAGGCCCAGGGGGCTACGAGCAGTACTTC	CASSIGPGGYEQYF
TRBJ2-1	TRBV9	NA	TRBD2	TGTGCCAGCAGCCCGACGGGTAGCGGGGTTTACAATGAGCAGTTCTTC	CASSPTGSGVYNEQFF
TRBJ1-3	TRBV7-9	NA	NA	TGTGCCAGCAGCTTGCAGGGCCCTGGAAACACCATATATTTT	CASSLQGPGNTIYF
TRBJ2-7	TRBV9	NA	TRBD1	TGTGCCAGCAGCGTCGGGACAGGGGATTTACCCTACGAGCAGTACTTC	CASSVGTGDLPYEQYF
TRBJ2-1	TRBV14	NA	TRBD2	TGTGCCAGCAGCCAACTTCCGGGACTAGCGGGGGTCTACAATGAGCAGTTCTTC	CASSQLPGLAGVYNEQFF
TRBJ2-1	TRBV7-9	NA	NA	TGTGCCGGATTCAGGACAGCTATAGACAATGAGCAGTTCTTC	CAGFRTAIDNEQFF
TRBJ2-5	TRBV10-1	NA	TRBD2	TGCGCCAGCATTCGTCCTAGCGGGGGACCTCAAGAGACCCAGTACTTC	CASIRPSGGPQETQYF
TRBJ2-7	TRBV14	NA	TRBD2	TGTGCCAGCAGCCAGCTAGCGGGGGTCGTCTACGAGCAGTACTTC	CASSQLAGVVYEQYF
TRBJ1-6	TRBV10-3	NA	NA	TGTGCCATCAGTGAGTCTAGTAATTCACCCCTCCACTTT	CAISESSNSPLHF
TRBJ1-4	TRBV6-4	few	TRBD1	TGTGCCAGCAGTGACTGGGGGACAGCAACTAATGAAAAACTGTTTTTT	CASSDWGTATNEKLFF
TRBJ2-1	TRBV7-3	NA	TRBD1	TGTGCCAGCAGCTCACAGGGGGCCCCCTACAATGAGCAGTTCTTC	CASSSQGAPYNEQFF
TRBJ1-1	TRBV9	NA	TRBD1	TGTGCCAGCAGCGCGCTACAGGGGCCCACTGAAGCTTTCTTT	CASSALQGPTEAFF
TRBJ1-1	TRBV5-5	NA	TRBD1	TGTGCCAGCAGCTTGGCCGGACAGGGGAGGTCGGTAACTGAAGCTTTCTTT	CASSLAGQGRSVTEAFF
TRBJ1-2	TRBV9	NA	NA	TGTGCCAGCAGCGTTGTGGGGCGCGACTATGGCTACACCTTC	CASSVVGRDYGYTF
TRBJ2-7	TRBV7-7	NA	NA	TGTGCTAGCAGCTTAGCGCTGACATCCGAGCAGTACTTC	CASSLALTSEQYF
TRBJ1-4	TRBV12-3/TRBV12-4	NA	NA	TGTGCCAGCAGTTTAGGAGCAGGGGAACTGTTTTTT	CASSLGAGELFF
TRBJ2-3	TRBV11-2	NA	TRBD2	TGTGCCAGCAGCCCGAGAGCGGGGGATCCGTCAGATACGCAGTATTTT	CASSPRAGDPSDTQYF
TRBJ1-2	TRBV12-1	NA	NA	TGTGCCAGCAGCCTAACACAGGGCTGTGGCTACACCTTC	CASSLTQGCGYTF
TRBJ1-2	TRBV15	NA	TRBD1	TGTGCCACCAGCAGCCTGGGACAGGGAAGATGGGGCTACACCTTC	CATSSLGQGRWGYTF
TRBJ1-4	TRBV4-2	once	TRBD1	TGTGCCAGCAGCCAAAAGACAGGGGGCTTTGAAAAACTGTTTTTT	CASSQKTGGFEKLFF
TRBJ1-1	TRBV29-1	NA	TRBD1	TGCAGCGTTGAAGCCGGGACAGGGGGCAGCATGAACACTGAAGCTTTCTTT	CSVEAGTGGSMNTEAFF
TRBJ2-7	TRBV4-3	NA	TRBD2	TGCGCCAGCAGCCAAGGCTCCAGCGGGATATCCTACGAGCAGTACTTC	CASSQGSSGISYEQYF
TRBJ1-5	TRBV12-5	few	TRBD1	TGTGCTAGTGGTTTGGCGTCTGACCTTTCGGACAGGGTATTTCAGCCCCAGCATTTT	CASGLASDLSDRVFQPQHF
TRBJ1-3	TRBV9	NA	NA	TGTGCCAGCAGCGCGTCGGGGTCTGGAAACACCATATATTTT	CASSASGSGNTIYF
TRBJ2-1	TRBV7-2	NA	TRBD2	TGTGCCAGCAGCCATATAGCGGGAGGCTTTCCACCGGAGCAGTTCTTC	CASSHIAGGFPPEQFF
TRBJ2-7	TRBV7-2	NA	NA	TGTGCCAGCAGCTTATCCTTCGGCGGCGAGCAGTACTTC	CASSLSFGGEQYF
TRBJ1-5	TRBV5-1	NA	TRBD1	TGCGCCAGCAGTCCGACAGGGGGGAGTCAGCCCCAGCATTTT	CASSPTGGSQPQHF
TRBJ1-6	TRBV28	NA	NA	TGTGCCAGCACCCAAATCGGGACACCCCTCCACTTT	CASTQIGTPLHF
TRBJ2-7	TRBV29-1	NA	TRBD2	TGCAGCGTTGACGGACTAGCGGTAGACGAGCAGTACTTC	CSVDGLAVDEQYF
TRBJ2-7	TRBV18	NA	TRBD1	TGTGCCAGCTCACCACGAATAGGGACAGGAACGGGGTACGAGCAGTACTTC	CASSPRIGTGTGYEQYF
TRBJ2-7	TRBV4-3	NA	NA	TGCGCCAGCAGCCAAGATGGTGGGGGGTACGAGCAGTACTTC	CASSQDGGGYEQYF
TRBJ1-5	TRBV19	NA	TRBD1	TGTGCCAGTAGTTGGGATTCAGGGGGCTCCAATCAGCCCCAGCATTTT	CASSWDSGGSNQPQHF
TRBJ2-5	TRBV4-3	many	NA	TGCGCCAGCAGCCAAGGGTTAGTTATGGAGACCCAGTACTTC	CASSQGLVMETQYF
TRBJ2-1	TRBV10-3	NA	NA	TGTGCCATCAGGGCTGACTTGAGCTCCTACAATGAGCAGTTCTTC	CAIRADLSSYNEQFF
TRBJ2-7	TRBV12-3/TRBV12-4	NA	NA	TGTGCCAGCAGTTTAGGGCTAGTCGAGCAGTACTTC	CASSLGLVEQYF
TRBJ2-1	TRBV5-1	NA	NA	TGCGCCAGCAGCCCGGTTTCCCCCCCGAATGAGCAGTTCTTC	CASSPVSPPNEQFF
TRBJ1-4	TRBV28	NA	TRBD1	TGTGCCAGCAATCCGGACAGGGACGGGGAAAAACTGTTTTTT	CASNPDRDGEKLFF
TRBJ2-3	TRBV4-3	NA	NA	TGCGCCAGCAGCCAAGGGACAGTGGGCACAGATACGCAGTATTTT	CASSQGTVGTDTQYF
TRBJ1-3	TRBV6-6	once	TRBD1	TGTGCCAGCAGCCAAGGACAGGGGTCTGGAAACACCATATATTTT	CASSQGQGSGNTIYF
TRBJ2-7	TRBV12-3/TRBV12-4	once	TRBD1	TGTGCCAGCACCGGGACAGGGGACGAGCAGTACTTC	CASTGTGDEQYF
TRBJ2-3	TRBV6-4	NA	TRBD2	TGTGCCAGCAGTGAAGGGACTAGCGGGGGAAAAGATACGCAGTATTTT	CASSEGTSGGKDTQYF
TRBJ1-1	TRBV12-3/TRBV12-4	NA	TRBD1	TGTGCCAGCAGTTTACAGGGGGCGGATGAAGCTTTCTTT	CASSLQGADEAFF
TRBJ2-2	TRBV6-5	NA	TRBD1	TGTGCCAGCAGTCTTACAGGGGTTGGCGGGGAGCTGTTTTTT	CASSLTGVGGELFF
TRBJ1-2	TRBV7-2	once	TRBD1	TGTGCCAGCAGCTCTAACAGGGGAGGCTCTATGGCTAACTATGGCTACACCTTC	CASSSNRGGSMANYGYTF
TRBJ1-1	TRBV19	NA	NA	TGTGCCAGTAGTATTGGACTCATGAACACTGAAGCTTTCTTT	CASSIGLMNTEAFF
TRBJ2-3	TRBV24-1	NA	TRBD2	TGTGCCACCAGTGACGGACTAGCTAAAGATACGCAGTATTTT	CATSDGLAKDTQYF
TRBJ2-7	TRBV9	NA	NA	TGTGCCAGCGGTGGACAGACCACTTCCTACGAGCAGTACTTC	CASGGQTTSYEQYF